The next 11 T cell receptor beta chains were all read from a single sample in a study of cytomegalovirus exposure and HLA in healthy donors. The PCR employed 60 Vbeta primers together with 13 Jbeta primers. Assay used: immunoSEQ multiplex PCR; TCRdb lists only in-frame clones, some missing. The data contain 120,000 or so clones, around four fifths of them singletons. The sequencing input was PBMCs. The receptors here all came from a man aged 18-30 years in good health and CMV-seropositive.

This clone appeared once. The V and J genes are TRBV7-6 and TRBJ1-1; D possibly corresponds to TRBD1 (5 bases). The CDR3 has 15 residues. Trimming pared 4 bases from V and 4 bases from J, leaving 16 bases between. Germline CDR1 SGHVS, CDR2 FNYEAQ. The CDR3 region is CASSSQGDIFTEAFF. In nucleotides, the CDR3 is TGTGCCAGCAGCTCACAAGGGGATATCTTCACTGAAGCTTTCTTT.

The chain carries TRBV9 and TRBJ2-1, with TRBD2 identical over 10 bases. This CDR3 is 17 amino acids long. V gave up 4 bases and J gave up 0 bases; unmatched junction bases: 7. Germline assignment: CDR1 SGDLS and CDR2 YYNGEE. The CDR3 bases are TGTGCCAGCAGCAACCTAGCGGGGGCTAGCTCCTACAATGAGCAGTTCTTC. This gives the protein CASSNLAGASSYNEQFF.

V and J are TRBV5-6 and TRBJ1-1; tentatively, D is TRBD1 (5 bases). The CDR3 extends over 17 amino acids. The germline V gene has CDR1 SGHDT and CDR2 YYEEEE. V lost 2 bases and J lost 1, with 18 bases in between. CDR3 loop: CASSFGWGGVANTEAFF. In nucleotides, the CDR3 is TGTGCCAGCAGCTTTGGATGGGGGGGAGTAGCGAACACTGAAGCTTTCTTT.

The rearrangement links TRBV9 to TRBJ2-7, with 14 bases lining up with TRBD2. This CDR3 has 16 amino acids. Germline V gene sequence: CDR1 SGDLS, CDR2 YYNGEE. The V gene end was trimmed by 2 bases and the J gene end by 5 bases; junction bases not matched to a gene: 6. CDR3 protein: CASSVTSGGAGDEQYF. The CDR3 nucleotides are TGTGCCAGCAGCGTGACTAGCGGGGGGGCCGGTGACGAGCAGTACTTC. The full variable domain, with the rest looked up from reference TRBV9 and TRBJ2-7, is DSGVTQTPKHLITATGQRVTLRCSPRSGDLSVYWYQQSLDQGLQFLIQYYNGEERAKGNILERFSAQQFPDLHSELNLSSLELGDSALYFCASSVTSGGAGDEQYFGPGTRLTVT.

The CDR3 bases are TGTGCCAGTCGGTCAGGGTTTGACGATACGCAGTATTTT. Translation: CASRSGFDDTQYF. The chain links TRBV7-9 to TRBJ2-3, with D maybe TRBD1 (5 bases). CDR1 and CDR2 from the germline V gene are SEHNR and FQNEAQ (reference sequence). The CDR3 spans 13 residues. V was clipped by 9 bases and J by 6 bases, with 16 bases between them.

The genes are TRBV7-3 and TRBJ2-5; 14 nucleotides match TRBD2. Germline V gene data show CDR1 as SGHTA and CDR2 as FQGTGA. V gave up 6 bases and J gave up 0 bases; unmatched junction bases: 12. This CDR3 has 19 residues. In DNA, the CDR3 is TGTGCCAGCAGTGATGCAGGGACTAGCGGGGGCCGGTACCAAGAGACCCAGTACTTC. Residues: CASSDAGTSGGRYQETQYF.

The chain uses TRBV4-2 and TRBJ1-1; D gene ambiguous. The germline V gene has CDR1 LGHNA and CDR2 YNFKEQ. This CDR3 has 12 amino acids. The germline V and J ends were trimmed by 3 bases and 6 bases, with 8 bases remaining between them. The CDR3 loop is CASSHPESEAFF. Here the CDR3 DNA reads TGTGCCAGCAGCCACCCAGAATCTGAAGCTTTCTTT.

The chain has TRBV5-1 and TRBJ1-1; D might be TRBD1 (5 bases). Germline CDR1 is SGHRS and CDR2 is YFSETQ. There are 13 residues in the CDR3. Trimming took off 4 bases at V and 6 bases at J, with 13 bases between the two ends. For the CDR3, the DNA is TGCGCCAGCAGCCAAAAGACAGTTTCTGAAGCTTTCTTT. It is translated as CASSQKTVSEAFF.

The genes are TRBV6-5 and TRBJ2-7; maybe TRBD1 (6 bases). Germline V gives CDR1 MNHEY, CDR2 SVGAGI. V lost 0 bases and J lost 3, with 9 bases in between. This CDR3 spans 14 amino acids. CDR3 loop: CASSYSTGGYEQYF. CDR3 nucleotide sequence: TGTGCCAGCAGTTACTCGACAGGCGGCTACGAGCAGTACTTC.

J is TRBJ2-5 and V is TRBV7-8; D perhaps matches TRBD1 (5 bases). V was pared by 6 bases and J by 5 bases, with 19 bases between. CDR3 length equals 15 residues. In germline, CDR1 is SGHVS, CDR2 FQNEAQ. CDR3 sequence: CASSHTWGSGETQYF. The CDR3, as DNA: TGTGCCAGCAGTCATACTTGGGGTTCAGGGGAGACCCAGTACTTC.

This clone was detected only a few times. The CDR3 DNA is TGTCCTGGGACGCGACAACCGGCGGGGCGCAACACTGAAGCTTTCTTT. This encodes CPGTRQPAGRNTEAFF. The V call is TRBV22-1, the J call TRBJ1-1. TRBV22-1 is classified as a pseudogene. The CDR3 spans 16 residues.